Presented here are 23 T cell receptor beta chains from one specimen sequenced in a study of blood T cell repertoires in COVID-19. Using immunoSEQ multiplex PCR, the repertoire was profiled, and TCRdb retains in-frame clones only, with some absent. The sample holds about 190,000 clones, 84% seen once. The sequencing input was peripheral blood. Receptors originate from a woman aged 70-85 years with active or convalescent COVID-19.

This clone was seen more than once but under ten times. The rearrangement joins TRBV7-9 to TRBJ2-1, with D possibly TRBD1 on 6 matching bases. Trimming stripped 7 bases from V and 8 bases from J, with 15 bases between. Germline V gene lookup returns CDR1 SEHNR and CDR2 FQNEAQ (reference sequence). CDR3 length: 13 amino acids. In nucleotides, the CDR3 is TGTGCCAGCAACAGGGCTCTCGGGGATGAGCAGTTCTTC. Protein sequence: CASNRALGDEQFF.

The rearrangement links TRBV19 to TRBJ2-7, with 13 nucleotides matching TRBD2. CDR1 LNHDA and CDR2 SQIVND come from the germline V gene (reference sequence). The length of the CDR3 is 15 residues. Trimming removed 6 bases from V and 3 bases from J; junction bases left unmatched: 5. The CDR3 region is CASSKGTSGNYEQYF. Here the CDR3 DNA reads TGTGCCAGTAGCAAAGGGACTAGCGGGAACTACGAGCAGTACTTC. Filled out from reference TRBV19 and TRBJ2-7, the complete variable domain reads DGGITQSPKYLFRKEGQNVTLSCEQNLNHDAMYWYRQDPGQGLRLIYYSQIVNDFQKGDIAEGYSVSREKKESFPLTVTSAQKNPTAFYLCASSKGTSGNYEQYFGPGTRLTVT.

To note about this clone: Other DNA variants within this sample encode the same CDR3. The chain carries TRBV7-9 and TRBJ2-5; D is undetermined. The CDR3 extends over 12 amino acids. Germline V gives CDR1 SEHNR, CDR2 FQNEAQ (reference sequence). V was pared by 0 bases and J by 4 bases, with 3 bases between. In DNA, the CDR3 is TGTGCCAGCAGCTTAGCCGGAGAGACCCAGTACTTC. The encoded protein is CASSLAGETQYF.

This clone was seen just once. The chain recombines TRBV5-6 with TRBJ1-2, with 10 bases matching TRBD1. From germline, CDR1 is SGHDT and CDR2 YYEEEE. Unmatched junction bases numbered 9, after V lost 5 bases and J lost 8 bases. The CDR3 contains 14 residues. Written as DNA, the CDR3 is TGTGCCAGCAGGACGACAGGGGGCGTTAGGGGCTACACCTTC. Encoded protein: CASRTTGGVRGYTF. Using reference TRBV5-6 and TRBJ1-2 for the parts outside the CDR3, the full variable domain is DAGVTQSPTHLIKTRGQQVTLRCSPKSGHDTVSWYQQALGQGPQFIFQYYEEEERQRGNFPDRFSGHQFPNYSSELNVNALLLGDSALYLCASRTTGGVRGYTFGSGTRLTVV.

The CDR3 loop reads CASSAYRESQPQHF. The CDR3 bases are TGTGCCAGCAGTGCCTACCGGGAGTCTCAGCCCCAGCATTTT. This chain connects TRBV6-2 or TRBV6-3 to TRBJ1-5; D is unresolved. The CDR3 spans 14 residues. Germline V CDR1 and CDR2: MNHEY, SVGEGT. V gave up 5 bases and J gave up 6 bases, with 14 bases separating them.

The chain combines TRBV5-1 with TRBJ2-3; 9 nucleotides agree with TRBD1. This CDR3 spans 14 amino acids. V lost 4 bases to trimming and J lost 5 bases; unmatched junction nucleotides: 5. Germline V gene data show CDR1 as SGHRS and CDR2 as YFSETQ. The CDR3 region has the DNA TGCGCCAGCAGCGCCGGACAGGGGAGAGATACGCAGTATTTT. It yields the protein CASSAGQGRDTQYF.

The chain joins TRBV2 to TRBJ1-2; tentative D call: TRBD1 (6 bases). The CDR3 spans 16 residues. Trimming cost V 6 bases and J 3 bases, with 20 bases left between them. The germline CDR1 and CDR2 sequences are SNHLY and FYNNEI. CDR3 residues: CASSPLDGGRYYGYTF. CDR3 bases: TGTGCCAGCAGCCCCCTGGACGGGGGGCGATACTATGGCTACACCTTC.

The chain carries TRBV3-1 (or the pseudogene TRBV3-2) and TRBJ1-1; D gene unclear. The CDR3 consists of 14 residues. Germline-derived CDR1 and CDR2 are LGHDT and YNNKEL (reference sequence). The V end was cut by 1 base, the J end by 4 bases, with 10 bases between. In DNA, the CDR3 is TGTGCCAGCAGCCAAGGCGTGTGGGCCACTGAAGCTTTCTTT. Translated, it gives CASSQGVWATEAFF.

This rearrangement joins TRBV7-9 to TRBJ2-7; TRBD1 agrees at 7 bases. Germline values: CDR1 SEHNR, CDR2 FQNEAQ (reference sequence). CDR3 length equals 12 residues. V lost 8 bases, J lost 1 base, and 2 bases stayed unmatched. The CDR3 reads CASETGSYEQYF. The CDR3 DNA is TGTGCCAGCGAGACAGGGTCCTACGAGCAGTACTTC.

The rearrangement joins TRBV18 to TRBJ2-3; D is uncertain. Looked up from germline, CDR1 is KGHSH and CDR2 is LQKENI. CDR3 size: 13 residues. The ends were cut back, 3 bases at V and 6 bases at J, with 10 bases in the middle. The CDR3 DNA reads TGTGCCAGCTCACCCCTACCGAGGGATACGCAGTATTTT. It is translated as CASSPLPRDTQYF.

The gene calls are TRBV5-4 and TRBJ1-2; TRBD1 matches 7 bases. The CDR3 length is 13 residues. Per the germline V gene, CDR1 is SGHNT and CDR2 is YYREEE (reference sequence). The ends lost 3 bases at V and 6 bases at J; junction bases unmatched: 5. The CDR3 nucleotides are TGTGCCAGCAGCTATACCACAGGGGATGGCTACACCTTC. Protein sequence: CASSYTTGDGYTF. Supplemented by reference TRBV5-4 and TRBJ1-2, the full variable domain reads ETGVTQSPTHLIKTRGQQVTLRCSSQSGHNTVSWYQQALGQGPQFIFQYYREEENGRGNFPPRFSGLQFPNYSSELNVNALELDDSALYLCASSYTTGDGYTFGSGTRLTVV.

In its sample, this clone was seen once. The chain links TRBV5-6 to TRBJ1-5; D is undetermined. Germline CDR1 SGHDT, CDR2 YYEEEE. V was pared by 0 bases and J by 11 bases, with 15 bases between. This CDR3 comprises 14 residues. The CDR3 DNA follows: TGTGCCAGCAGCTTGGAGGGAGGTTCCGGGGCCCAGCATTTT. Encoded protein: CASSLEGGSGAQHF.

The chain couples TRBV4-1 to TRBJ2-3; 9 bases agree with TRBD2. The V gene's germline CDR1 is MGHRA and CDR2 YSYEKL. There are 17 residues in the CDR3. V gave up 0 bases and J gave up 2 bases; unmatched junction bases: 6. The CDR3 protein is CASSQDRSSGDTDTQYF. The CDR3 DNA sequence: TGCGCCAGCAGCCAAGATCGGTCTAGCGGGGACACAGATACGCAGTATTTT.

The chain has TRBV30 and TRBJ2-1, with TRBD2 identical over 10 bases. Germline V lookup: CDR1 GTSNPN, CDR2 SVGIG (reference sequence). The CDR3 loop spans 15 amino acids. V dropped 0 bases and J dropped 9; count of bases not matched to a gene: 8. The CDR3 loop is CAWSVEAGGFSEQFF. For the CDR3, the DNA is TGTGCCTGGAGTGTCGAAGCGGGAGGGTTTAGTGAGCAGTTCTTC.

The gene calls are TRBV12-5 and TRBJ2-1; TRBD2 agrees at 14 bases. CDR1 and CDR2 (germline): LGHNT, FRNRAP. The CDR3 is made up of 16 amino acids. V was clipped by 3 bases and J by 7 bases; unmatched bases: 5. In nucleotides, the CDR3 is TGTGCTAGTGGTTTTCAGACTAGCGGGAGGGTTAATGAGCAGTTCTTC. It encodes CASGFQTSGRVNEQFF.

The rearrangement joins TRBV7-8 to TRBJ1-5, with no clear D. The V gene lost 1 base and the J gene lost 5 bases, with 15 bases spanning the gap. The germline CDR1 and CDR2 sequences are SGHVS and FQNEAQ. The CDR3 consists of 16 residues. The CDR3 DNA sequence: TGTGCCAGCAGCTTAGATGGCGGTCCGCTCGATCAGCCCCAGCATTTT. It codes for CASSLDGGPLDQPQHF. Full variable domain (rest looked up from reference TRBV7-8 and TRBJ1-5): GAGVSQSPRYKVAKRGQDVALRCDPISGHVSLFWYQQALGQGPEFLTYFQNEAQLDKSGLPSDRFFAERPEGSVSTLKIQRTQQEDSAVYLCASSLDGGPLDQPQHFGDGTRLSIL.

This rearrangement joins TRBV6-2 or TRBV6-3 to TRBJ2-3, with D perhaps matching TRBD2 (6 bases). Trimming left V 4 bases short and J 0 bases short, with 11 bases between. The CDR3 runs 15 residues. Germline values: CDR1 MNHEY, CDR2 SVGEGT. The DNA for the CDR3 is TGTGCCAGCAGTTTTCTAGCGTCCAGCACAGATACGCAGTATTTT. Its protein is CASSFLASSTDTQYF.

In this sample, this clone turned up once. The V call is TRBV18, the J call TRBJ1-2, with D unresolved. Germline lookup yields CDR1 KGHSH and CDR2 LQKENI. CDR3 length: 13 residues. Trimming took 3 bases from V and 8 from J, leaving 13 bases between them. The CDR3 DNA is TGTGCCAGCTCACCTTACGGGGTAGGCGGCTACACCTTC. It encodes CASSPYGVGGYTF.

This clone has a single count. The chain joins TRBV10-3 to TRBJ2-3, with 8 bases fitting TRBD1. The CDR3 is 17 residues long. V was pared by 1 base and J by 2 bases, with 8 bases of the junction left unmatched. Per germline, CDR1 ENHRY and CDR2 SYGVKD. The CDR3 reads CAISEYGQGGLTDTQYF. CDR3 in DNA: TGTGCCATCAGTGAGTACGGACAGGGCGGTCTCACAGATACGCAGTATTTT.

The chain has TRBV29-1 and TRBJ2-1, with D tentatively TRBD2 (6 bases). The CDR3 is made up of 16 amino acids. CDR1 is SQVTM and CDR2 is ANQGSEA in the germline V gene. V lost 4 bases, J lost 12 bases, and 28 bases lay in between. This CDR3 reads CSVGPTSSRFANGQFF. The CDR3 DNA reads as TGCAGCGTTGGCCCGACTAGTAGTAGGTTCGCAAACGGGCAGTTCTTC.

This sequence joins TRBV7-9 and TRBJ2-3; 7 positions match TRBD2. Germline CDR1 SEHNR, CDR2 FQNEAQ (reference sequence). CDR3 size: 14 residues. V gave up 8 bases and J gave up 2 bases; unmatched junction bases: 7. CDR3 DNA: TGTGCCAGCGCACCTAGCGGACCCACAGATACGCAGTATTTT. Translation: CASAPSGPTDTQYF.

Here the CDR3 reads CASSVGSGRRDETQYF. The CDR3 DNA follows: TGTGCCAGCAGCGTAGGTTCCGGGAGGAGGGATGAGACCCAGTACTTC. V and J are TRBV9 and TRBJ2-5, with 7 bases identical to TRBD2. Germline V gene lookup returns CDR1 SGDLS and CDR2 YYNGEE. The CDR3 totals 16 residues. The V and J ends lost 0 bases and 5 bases, in that order; junction bases with no gene match: 10.

This chain links TRBV28 with TRBJ2-7; TRBD1 matches 8 bases. CDR1 and CDR2 from the germline V gene are MDHEN and SYDVKM. Losses at the gene ends were 7 bases for V and 2 bases for J; bases not matched to a gene: 13. The CDR3 has 16 residues. Here the CDR3 reads CASTQTSGGSTYEQYF. DNA for the CDR3: TGTGCCAGCACCCAAACCTCAGGGGGCTCGACCTACGAGCAGTACTTC. Using reference TRBV28 and TRBJ2-7 for the parts outside the CDR3, the full variable domain is DVKVTQSSRYLVKRTGEKVFLECVQDMDHENMFWYRQDPGLGLRLIYFSYDVKMKEKGDIPEGYSVSREKKERFSLILESASTNQTSMYLCASTQTSGGSTYEQYFGPGTRLTVT.